These 7 T cell receptor beta chains share one sample of origin, sequenced in a study of CD8 T cells in ankylosing spondylitis. TCRdb fed the 5' RACE reads into MiXCR, producing one record per CDR3 protein. This sample has about 340,000 distinct CDR3 sequences, with over 12% found just once. Sequencing was carried out using blood, either unsorted or a sorted T cell fraction (not recorded which). Source of these receptors: a male donor with ankylosing spondylitis or in good health (not recorded which).

This clonotype was counted many times. V and J are TRBV7-9 and TRBJ2-1; 9 nucleotides line up with TRBD1. Germline CDR1 SEHNR, CDR2 FQNEAQ (reference sequence). Germline trimming cut 3 bases from V and 7 bases from J; bases unmatched to any gene: 1. CDR3 length: 13 residues. The CDR3 reads CASSLTGGNEQFF. Written as DNA, the CDR3 is TGTGCCAGCAGCTTGACAGGGGGGAATGAGCAGTTCTTC.

The chain couples TRBV4-2 to TRBJ2-3; D unresolved. Trimming stripped 4 bases from V and 0 bases from J, with 17 bases between. The CDR3 extends over 17 amino acids. Germline V gives CDR1 LGHNA, CDR2 YNFKEQ. The CDR3 loop reads CASSPGPQAQSTDTQYF. The CDR3, as DNA: TGTGCCAGCAGCCCAGGCCCGCAGGCCCAAAGCACAGATACGCAGTATTTT.

The chain is built from TRBV25-1 and TRBJ1-1, with D perhaps TRBD1 (5 bases). V dropped 0 bases and J dropped 4 bases, with 12 bases sitting between them. Germline V CDR1 and CDR2: MGHDK, SYGVNS. The CDR3 extends over 15 amino acids. CDR3 in amino acids: CASSEYEGESTEAFF. As DNA, the CDR3 is TGTGCCAGCAGTGAATATGAAGGGGAAAGCACTGAAGCTTTCTTT.

With regard to this clonotype: Likely a read error: the CDR3 ends without its conserved phenylalanine or tryptophan. This chain joins TRBV2 and TRBJ2-1; the D is unclear. The CDR3 spans 13 residues. Germline V gene lookup returns CDR1 SNHLY and CDR2 FYNNEI. The V and J ends lost 5 bases and 4 bases respectively, with 9 bases between them. Here the CDR3 DNA reads TGTGCCAGCAGTCCGACGTTGTACAATGAGCAGTTCCTC. Translation gives CASSPTLYNEQFL.

This clonotype was counted only a few times. The V call is TRBV20-1, the J call TRBJ1-1; the D is unclear. The CDR3 has 12 amino acids. Germline V CDR1 and CDR2: DFQATT, SNEGSKA (reference sequence). The V end was cut by 4 bases, the J end by 5 bases, with 11 bases between. The CDR3 DNA reads as TGCAGTGCTAACACCTTAACGACTGAAGCTTTCTTT. The encoded protein is CSANTLTTEAFF.

This clonotype has more than one count but fewer than ten. V gene TRBV11-2 combines with J gene TRBJ1-4; D perhaps matches TRBD1 (6 bases). V shed 5 bases and J shed 7 bases, with 14 bases lying between them. This CDR3 region has 14 residues. Germline V gives CDR1 SGHAT, CDR2 FQNNGV. CDR3 sequence reads: CASSPPGGSEKLFF. In nucleotides, the CDR3 is TGTGCCAGCAGCCCGCCGGGGGGCAGTGAAAAACTGTTTTTT.

This clonotype occurred a few times. The chain couples TRBV5-1 to TRBJ2-3; possibly TRBD2 for D (6 bases). Germline CDR1 is SGHRS and CDR2 is YFSETQ. V lost 4 bases and J lost 2, with 17 bases in between. The CDR3 runs to 16 residues. The CDR3 protein is CASSTSRRGTTDTQYF. In nucleotides, the CDR3 is TGCGCCAGCAGCACCTCACGCCGGGGGACCACAGATACGCAGTATTTT.